This T cell receptor beta chain is drawn from a study of shared clonotypes between healthy human individuals (dated by TCRdb to 2018 to 2020). The study in broad terms: A few men and a couple of women, aged 18 to 49 years, made up the cohort. To increase sequencing depth and limit assay-specific biases, different laboratories used diverse techniques to prepare libraries and sequence TCR repertoires. To estimate repertoire size and how much clonotype sharing occurs between individuals, the study deeply sequenced the blood TCR repertoires of roughly 5 healthy adults. Per donor, leukapheresis produced somewhere between about 0.94 and 9 billion PBMCs.

Using the deep immunoSEQ assay, multiplex PCR amplified TCR CDR3 regions from genomic DNA. For each cell subset, the extracted genomic DNA was distributed evenly across all wells of several immunoSEQ 96-well plates, and each plate served as one replicate. For unsorted PBMC, each replicate PCR was loaded with about 270 ng genomic DNA, equivalent to about 30,000 T cell genomes. Unsorted PBMC genomic DNA was sequenced across ten immunoSEQ deep assay plates. Purified libraries were measured with a Qubit 3.0 fluorometer, size-checked on a Bioanalyzer 2100, and measured again with the KAPA Library Quantification kit. Every immunoSEQ 96-well plate was sequenced on a dedicated single-read 150-cycle Illumina NextSeq 550 flow cell. In the authors' own workflow: Because the immunoSEQ output included only junctional sequences and no quality scores, the filtering could not be the same as the filtering used for full-length reads. Sequences were annotated with PyIR, a Python wrapper for IgBLAST v1.9, using IMGT germline references to assign V/J genes and CDR3. Any read was removed if the V/J assignment was weak (E-value above 1e-6), the CDR3 was missing, or the read contained stop codons, out-of-frame junctions, or ambiguous translated residues. A V3J clonotype was defined by an identical inferred V gene, J gene, and CDR3 amino acid sequence. To compute the percentage overlap between repertoires, the number of shared unique clonotypes was divided by the size of the smaller repertoire. Richness of each repertoire was evaluated using RTK rarefaction, the Chao1 estimator, and Recon v2.1 estimates of unobserved clonotypes. TCRdb's version of the immuneACCESS table is confined to in-frame rearrangements and falls short of the full clone set. An unresolved V gene accounts for under half of the shortfall where checked; the remainder is of unknown origin. V and J calls and clone size are as listed in that table; D and trimming were resolved from the DNA. The sample contains 450,000 to 500,000 clones, over 75% of them found a single time. About 13% of the sample comes from the top ten.

Concerning this clone itself: What antigen it recognizes has not been identified. Within one base of it there is no much larger clone, and no base qualities were kept.

On the study overall, not on this receptor specifically: The genetic and exposure-history diversity represented was limited by the small number of donors. Pairwise subsampling led to the expectation that sequencing depth would affect the degree of clonotype sharing among donors. Sampling was limited to blood, and TCR repertoires in tissue likely differ from TCR repertoires in blood.

According to the germline V gene, CDR1 reads SGHDN and CDR2 reads FVKESK. Spanning cysteine to phenylalanine, the CDR3 consists of 14 amino acids. The CDR3 DNA has 42 bases and is translated from base 1. V is cut by 4 bases and J by 4 bases, and the space between the germline ends is 12 bases. Donors were healthy HIV-negative adults with no recently reported acute infections or vaccinations. Only Caucasian adults living in Nashville, Tennessee, USA were represented among the donors. For unsorted samples, 75 million to 90 million PBMCs were counted and genomic DNA was extracted with the QIAamp DNA Blood Mini kit. Blood was obtained by leukapheresis, after which PBMCs were separated by Ficoll-Histopaque density gradient centrifugation and cryopreserved in liquid nitrogen vapor phase.

The sequenced sample consisted of PBMCs. Recombination linked TRBV14 to TRBJ2-3; TRBD1 is a possible D gene, resting on 5 matching bases. The TCR comes from a woman aged 40-49 years in good health. Some clones in this sample may be carry-over from other donors' samples. The CDR3 is CASSPVGPADTQYF. The DNA reads TGTGCCAGCAGCCCCGTGGGGCCGGCAGATACGCAGTATTTT.